The following is a TCR beta chain sequence with its context. The antigen is not known. Investigators reverse transcribed all isolated RNA, so they sequenced expressed TCRB transcripts. Here immunoSEQ multiplex PCR was the method, and the copy in TCRdb shows in-frame clones only, minus some. The table has 600,000 to 700,000 clones, 9.5% to 15% seen once; the top ten hold more than 0.095%. V lost 0 bases and J lost 10, with 10 bases in between. This CDR3 has 14 residues. Germline loops: CDR1 SEHNR, CDR2 FQNEAQ (reference sequence). Donors contributed one heparinised blood draw apiece, averaging about 110 mL. The entry originates in a study of beta chain features in type 1 diabetes. Findings of the study overall: At VDJ recombination sites, type 1 diabetes patients had fewer insertions and more deleted nucleotides. In every one of the four CD4+ subsets, TCRB CDR3s were moderately but significantly shorter in Type 1 diabetes patients.

The receptor was derived from a man in his thirties or forties with type 1 diabetes. This rearrangement joins TRBV7-9 to TRBJ1-6; D remains unclear. The sample taken for sequencing was naive CD4+ T cells from blood. The CDR3 DNA sequence: TGTGCCAGCAGCTTAGCGCGCGACGGGTCACCCCTCCACTTT. This translates into CASSLARDGSPLHF. The full variable domain, its missing parts supplied by reference TRBV7-9 and TRBJ1-6, is DTGVSQNPRHKITKRGQNVTFRCDPISEHNRLYWYRQTLGQGPEFLTYFQNEAQLEKSRLLSDRFSAERPKGSFSTLEIQRTEQGDSAMYLCASSLARDGSPLHFGNGTRLTVT.